The rows below give T cell receptor beta chains drawn from one sample of a study of early T cells in non-severe SARS-CoV-2 infection. Using its own MiXCR run on the 5' RACE reads, TCRdb lists one record per CDR3 protein. The sample has tens of thousands of distinct CDR3 sequences, 12% seen once; the top ten hold roughly 6.1%. The material sequenced was whole blood. All receptors come from an adult who was a healthcare worker with PCR-confirmed SARS-CoV-2 infection or an uninfected control (not recorded which). CDR3s include the opening cysteine and the closing phenylalanine or tryptophan. The D gene is left open where the match is weak. Clone size is not always given. Where it is, it says once, few, many or a class for expanded clones.

>TRBJ1-5|14|TRBD1|TRBV18|.
TGTGCCAGCTCCCGCGACAGGGACAATCAGCCCCAGCATTTT
CASSRDRDNQPQHF
>TRBJ2-2|11|.|TRBV30|few
TGTGCCTGGAGTTCTACCGGGGAGCTGTTTTTT
CAWSSTGELFF
>TRBJ2-1|14|TRBD2|TRBV29-1|few
TGCAGCGTTGAAAGCGGGAGCTCCTACAATGAGCAGTTCTTC
CSVESGSSYNEQFF
>TRBJ2-2|13|.|TRBV20-1|.
TGCAGTGCTAGAGAAGGGGTTGGCGGGGAGCTGTTTTTT
CSAREGVGGELFF
>TRBJ2-7|15|TRBD2|TRBV7-2|.
TGTGCCAGCAGCTTGACTAGCGGGATAGTGTACGAGCAGTACTTC
CASSLTSGIVYEQYF
>TRBJ2-3|13|.|TRBV10-3|many
TGTGCCCTCCGAAGCCAAATCACAGATACGCAGTATTTT
CALRSQITDTQYF
>TRBJ2-3|12|TRBD2|TRBV20-1|many
TGCAGTGCTATGACCGGGGGGGATACGCAGTATTTT
CSAMTGGDTQYF
>TRBJ2-1|17|TRBD2|TRBV11-2|many
TGTGCCAGCAGCTTACTTAGCGGGGCGGTAACCTACAATGAGCAGTTCTTC
CASSLLSGAVTYNEQFF
>TRBJ1-6|16|.|TRBV3-1|many
TGTGCCAGCAGCCAAGATGGGGGGGTAAGGGATTCACCCCTCCACTTT
CASSQDGGVRDSPLHF
>TRBJ1-5|14|.|TRBV18|many
TGTGCCAGCTCACCAGAGTATAGCAATCAGCCCCAGCATTTT
CASSPEYSNQPQHF
>TRBJ2-5|14|TRBD1|TRBV3-1|many
TGTGCCAGCAGCCACAGGGGGCGAGACGAGACCCAGTACTTC
CASSHRGRDETQYF
>TRBJ2-5|16|TRBD2|TRBV4-1|few
TGCGCCAGCAGCCTCCTCCCGGGGGGGGAACAAGAGACCCAGTACTTC
CASSLLPGGEQETQYF
>TRBJ1-5|15|.|TRBV4-3|.
TGCGCCAGCAGCCAAGATCGCGGCAGCAATCAGCCCCAGCATTTT
CASSQDRGSNQPQHF
>TRBJ1-5|13|TRBD1|TRBV20-1|many
TGCAGTGCTGTCCAGGGGGTCGGACAGCCCCAGCATTTT
CSAVQGVGQPQHF
>TRBJ2-5|11|.|TRBV7-8|.
TGTGCCAGCAGCTCGTTGGAGACCCAGTACTTC
CASSSLETQYF
>TRBJ2-7|12|.|TRBV28|many
TGTGCCAGCAGTTTAGTGCGGAGCGAGCAGTACTTC
CASSLVRSEQYF
>TRBJ2-3|19|TRBD2|TRBV5-5|many
TGTGCCAGCAGCTTTTGGACTAGCGGGAGGGCCCTCGGCGCAGATACGCAGTATTTT
CASSFWTSGRALGADTQYF
>TRBJ2-7|15|TRBD1|TRBV12-3/TRBV12-4|many
TGTGCCAGCAGTTTATTTGGGACAGGGATTTACGAGCAGTACTTC
CASSLFGTGIYEQYF
>TRBJ2-2|15|TRBD1|TRBV5-1|.
TGCGCCAGCAGCACCGGGACAGGGGGGTCGCGGGAGCTGTTTTTT
CASSTGTGGSRELFF
>TRBJ2-6|17|.|TRBV7-9|few
TGTGCCAGCAGCCCCTTCCGGGGAAGGGCAGGGGCCAACGTCCTGACTTTC
CASSPFRGRAGANVLTF
>TRBJ2-1|14|TRBD1|TRBV25-1|many
TGTGCCAGCAGTTTGGGACAGGGTAAGGATGAGCAGTTCTTC
CASSLGQGKDEQFF
>TRBJ2-1|14|.|TRBV12-3/TRBV12-4|.
TGTGCCAGCCGGGGGGACAGGATCTACAATGAGCAGTTCTTC
CASRGDRIYNEQFF
>TRBJ1-2|16|.|TRBV27|few
TGTGCCAGCAGTCCACAACTCACAGGGTACACCTATGGCTACACCTTC
CASSPQLTGYTYGYTF
>TRBJ2-5|12|.|TRBV6-2/TRBV6-3|many
TGTGCCAGCAGTTACTCGCCCCAGACCCAGTACTTC
CASSYSPQTQYF
>TRBJ1-6|16|.|TRBV6-5|many
TGTGCCAGCAGTTACTCGGGGGGCAGGGCCCATTCACCCCTCCACTTT
CASSYSGGRAHSPLHF
>TRBJ2-1|13|.|TRBV20-1|few
TGCAGTGCTAGAGATGGCCTTTACAATGAGCAGTTCTTC
CSARDGLYNEQFF
>TRBJ2-5|15|TRBD2|TRBV11-2|.
TGTGCCAGCAGCTCACTAGCGGGAGAATGGAAGACCCAGTACTTC
CASSSLAGEWKTQYF
>TRBJ2-3|14|.|TRBV30|few
TGTGCCTGGAGTGTGGGGTTGGAGGCAGATACGCAGTATTTT
CAWSVGLEADTQYF
>TRBJ2-2|13|.|TRBV25-1|few
TGTGCCAGCAGTGTGTGGAACACCGGGGAGCTGTTTTTT
CASSVWNTGELFF
>TRBJ1-4|16|TRBD1|TRBV11-2|.
TGTGCCAGCAGCTCCTTCCCCGGGACAGGGGGTCGAAAACTGTTTTTT
CASSSFPGTGGRKLFF
>TRBJ1-1|17|TRBD1|TRBV6-2/TRBV6-3|.
TGTGCCAGCAGCTCCGGGACAGGGGGCCAAGTATGGACTGAAGTTTTCTTT
CASSSGTGGQVWTEVFF
>TRBJ2-5|15|.|TRBV7-9|.
TGTGCCAGCAGCCCCCCACCGGGACCGCAAGAGACCCAGTACTTC
CASSPPPGPQETQYF
>TRBJ2-3|13|.|TRBV12-5|many
TGTGCTAGTGGTTTTCCCGCCACAGATACGCAGTATTTT
CASGFPATDTQYF
>TRBJ2-3|11|.|TRBV28|many
TGTGCCAGCACCGGCCCAGATACGCAGTATTTT
CASTGPDTQYF
>TRBJ2-1|15|.|TRBV12-3/TRBV12-4|.
TGTGCCAGCAGCCCACACGGAAGCTCCTACAATGAGCAGTTCTTC
CASSPHGSSYNEQFF
>TRBJ2-7|13|.|TRBV29-1|.
TGCAGCGTTGTATCCAGCGGATATTACGAGCAGTACTTC
CSVVSSGYYEQYF
>TRBJ2-7|14|.|TRBV6-2/TRBV6-3|many
TGTGCCAGCAGTTACGACGGCAGGGTCTACGAGCAGTACTTC
CASSYDGRVYEQYF
>TRBJ2-7|13|.|TRBV9|.
TGTGCCAGCAGCGTATACAGGGGAGGCGAGCAGTACTTC
CASSVYRGGEQYF
>TRBJ2-3|13|.|TRBV4-2|many
TGTGCCAGCAGCCCCGGGGGCACAGATACGCAGTATTTT
CASSPGGTDTQYF
>TRBJ2-1|16|.|TRBV10-3|.
TGTGCCACCAAATCTATGGAGGGACCCTCCTACAATGAGCAGTTCTTC
CATKSMEGPSYNEQFF
>TRBJ2-2|14|.|TRBV7-2|.
TGTGCCAGCACCCCCGGACCCCGGACCGGGGAGCTGTTTTTT
CASTPGPRTGELFF
>TRBJ1-1|12|.|TRBV7-9|.
TGTGCCAGCAGCTCCCTGGTTGAGGCAGCTTTCTTT
CASSSLVEAAFF
>TRBJ1-6|13|.|TRBV3-1|few
TGTGCCAGCAGCCAATCGGTGGATTCACCCCTCCACTTT
CASSQSVDSPLHF
>TRBJ2-5|13|.|TRBV10-3|many
TGTGCCATCAGTGGTGGACAGCAAGAGACCCAGTACTTC
CAISGGQQETQYF
>TRBJ2-7|17|TRBD2|TRBV12-5|many
TGTGCTAGTGGTTTGGGACTAGCGGGGGGCCCCTCCTACGAGCAGTACTTC
CASGLGLAGGPSYEQYF